Listed below are T cell receptor beta chains from one sample, sequenced in a study of T cell repertoires in cytomegalovirus infection. These receptors' targets are unknown. In TCRdb, the reads were re-called with MiXCR into one record per CDR3 protein. The top ten hold approximately 40% of the sample, which has around 500,000 distinct CDR3 sequences, about 42% seen once. The sequencing used cultured PBMCs, collected from culture after CMV antigen stimulation. The receptors were gathered from a human donor in good health (CMV status not recorded). Some clones in this sample may be carry-over from other donors' samples. Both conserved end residues are part of each CDR3. The order of the fields is clone size, J gene, V gene, D gene, CDR3 DNA, CDR3 protein. D genes are given only for firm matches. Clone size is stated in some rows and not others, as once, few, many or a class when expanded.

clone_size: NA; j_call: TRBJ2-7; v_call: TRBV20-1; d_call: NA; cdr3_nt: TGCAGTGCTAGGGACAGAGGTCCACTCGAGCAGTACTTC; cdr3_aa: CSARDRGPLEQYF
clone_size: NA; j_call: TRBJ2-7; v_call: TRBV7-6; d_call: TRBD1; cdr3_nt: TGTGCCAGCAGCTGGACAGGGAACGAGCAGTACTTC; cdr3_aa: CASSWTGNEQYF
clone_size: NA; j_call: TRBJ2-7; v_call: TRBV2; d_call: NA; cdr3_nt: TGTGCCAGCAGTGATGCGTACGAGCAGTACTTC; cdr3_aa: CASSDAYEQYF
clone_size: NA; j_call: TRBJ1-2; v_call: TRBV20-1; d_call: NA; cdr3_nt: TGCAGTGCTAGTGACAGCACTAACTATGGCTACACCTTC; cdr3_aa: CSASDSTNYGYTF
clone_size: NA; j_call: TRBJ1-2; v_call: TRBV6-1; d_call: NA; cdr3_nt: TGTGCCAGCAGCGTCCGAGGGACCAAGGATGGCTACACCTTC; cdr3_aa: CASSVRGTKDGYTF
clone_size: many; j_call: TRBJ2-2; v_call: TRBV7-2; d_call: NA; cdr3_nt: TGTGCCAGCAGCTTTTCATCCGGGGAGCTGTTTTTT; cdr3_aa: CASSFSSGELFF
clone_size: few; j_call: TRBJ1-1; v_call: TRBV4-1; d_call: NA; cdr3_nt: TGCGCCAGCAGCCAGCCATACGATCTGGTAACTGAAGCTTTCTTT; cdr3_aa: CASSQPYDLVTEAFF
clone_size: NA; j_call: TRBJ2-5; v_call: TRBV3-1; d_call: NA; cdr3_nt: TGTGCCAGCAGCCAGGCCGGGACGGGAGTTCAAGAGACCCAGTACTTC; cdr3_aa: CASSQAGTGVQETQYF
clone_size: once; j_call: TRBJ1-5; v_call: TRBV19; d_call: TRBD1; cdr3_nt: TGTGCCAGTCAGCAGGGGGTTTACAATCAGCCCCAGCATTTT; cdr3_aa: CASQQGVYNQPQHF
clone_size: NA; j_call: TRBJ1-1; v_call: TRBV4-2; d_call: NA; cdr3_nt: TGTGCCAGCAGCCAAGATCAAGAATCGGGCACTGAAGCTTTCTTT; cdr3_aa: CASSQDQESGTEAFF
clone_size: NA; j_call: TRBJ1-2; v_call: TRBV7-8; d_call: TRBD1; cdr3_nt: TGTGCCAGCTCGGTGGTACAGGGGGATGGCTACACCTTC; cdr3_aa: CASSVVQGDGYTF
clone_size: few; j_call: TRBJ2-5; v_call: TRBV7-4; d_call: TRBD2; cdr3_nt: TGTGCCAGCAGCTTCATTCTAGCGGGGGGCGTCTTACAAGAGACCCAGTACTTC; cdr3_aa: CASSFILAGGVLQETQYF
clone_size: NA; j_call: TRBJ2-3; v_call: TRBV6-6; d_call: NA; cdr3_nt: TGTGCCAGCAGTTACTCGACAGGCAGAACGCAGTATTTT; cdr3_aa: CASSYSTGRTQYF
clone_size: NA; j_call: TRBJ2-1; v_call: TRBV28; d_call: NA; cdr3_nt: TGTGCCAGCAGTTTACTAGAGGTTGCGTACAATGAGCAGTTCTTC; cdr3_aa: CASSLLEVAYNEQFF
clone_size: NA; j_call: TRBJ1-2; v_call: TRBV7-6; d_call: NA; cdr3_nt: TGTGCCAGCAGCTCCTGGGACATCGGAAACTATGGCTACACCTTC; cdr3_aa: CASSSWDIGNYGYTF
clone_size: NA; j_call: TRBJ2-5; v_call: TRBV6-1; d_call: NA; cdr3_nt: TGTGCCAGCAGTGAGGACCTACTCGCCGGCGAGACCCAGTACTTC; cdr3_aa: CASSEDLLAGETQYF
clone_size: NA; j_call: TRBJ2-7; v_call: TRBV7-6; d_call: NA; cdr3_nt: TGTGCCAGCAGCCTAAAAGGGGCCAACGAGCAGTACTTC; cdr3_aa: CASSLKGANEQYF
clone_size: NA; j_call: TRBJ1-5; v_call: TRBV12-3/TRBV12-4; d_call: NA; cdr3_nt: TGTGCCAGCAACCCCTGGGGGCAGCCCCAGCATTTT; cdr3_aa: CASNPWGQPQHF
clone_size: NA; j_call: TRBJ2-3; v_call: TRBV29-1; d_call: TRBD2; cdr3_nt: TGCAGCGCCGGGACTAGCGGTAACACAGATACGCAGTATTTT; cdr3_aa: CSAGTSGNTDTQYF
clone_size: NA; j_call: TRBJ2-1; v_call: TRBV6-5; d_call: NA; cdr3_nt: TGTGCCAGCAGTCGGACTGGCCATGAGCAGTTCTTC; cdr3_aa: CASSRTGHEQFF
clone_size: NA; j_call: TRBJ2-1; v_call: TRBV7-2; d_call: NA; cdr3_nt: TGTGCCAGCAGCTTACAGATAGGGGGGGGTTACAATGAGCAGTTCTTC; cdr3_aa: CASSLQIGGGYNEQFF
clone_size: NA; j_call: TRBJ1-4; v_call: TRBV4-1; d_call: NA; cdr3_nt: TGCGCCAGCAGCCAACACCCTAATGAAAAACTGTTTTTT; cdr3_aa: CASSQHPNEKLFF
clone_size: NA; j_call: TRBJ1-2; v_call: TRBV5-5; d_call: NA; cdr3_nt: TGTGCCAGCAGCCCCTTTCCAGCAGGGTCCTACACCTTC; cdr3_aa: CASSPFPAGSYTF
clone_size: few; j_call: TRBJ2-1; v_call: TRBV20-1; d_call: TRBD2; cdr3_nt: TGCAGTGCTAGGCGGGGGTACAATGAGCAGTTCTTC; cdr3_aa: CSARRGYNEQFF
clone_size: NA; j_call: TRBJ1-1; v_call: TRBV12-3/TRBV12-4; d_call: NA; cdr3_nt: TGTGCCAGCAGTTTTGCCCTGAGGAGTGAAGCTTTCTTT; cdr3_aa: CASSFALRSEAFF
clone_size: few; j_call: TRBJ1-5; v_call: TRBV2; d_call: TRBD1; cdr3_nt: TGTGCCAGCAGTACTCAGGGGGCGACGGGTCAGCCCCAGCATTTT; cdr3_aa: CASSTQGATGQPQHF
clone_size: many; j_call: TRBJ2-7; v_call: TRBV7-2; d_call: TRBD2; cdr3_nt: TGTGCCAGCAGCTCTAGCGGGAGAGATACCGAGCAGTACTTC; cdr3_aa: CASSSSGRDTEQYF
clone_size: NA; j_call: TRBJ2-3; v_call: TRBV6-1; d_call: NA; cdr3_nt: TGTGCCAGCAGTCTCCCGAGCGGAGATACGCAGTATTTT; cdr3_aa: CASSLPSGDTQYF
clone_size: NA; j_call: TRBJ2-1; v_call: TRBV28; d_call: NA; cdr3_nt: TGTGCCAGCAGCGGAAGTCCGGGACGGGGGTACAATGAGCAGTTCTTC; cdr3_aa: CASSGSPGRGYNEQFF
clone_size: NA; j_call: TRBJ2-7; v_call: TRBV20-1; d_call: TRBD1; cdr3_nt: TGCAGTGCTAGAGATACAGGGGGCGTTGGAGACGAGCAGTACTTC; cdr3_aa: CSARDTGGVGDEQYF
clone_size: NA; j_call: TRBJ2-7; v_call: TRBV7-8; d_call: TRBD2; cdr3_nt: TGTGCCAGCAGCTTAGGGGGGGCTAGCGGGGCTGAGCAGTACTTC; cdr3_aa: CASSLGGASGAEQYF
clone_size: NA; j_call: TRBJ1-2; v_call: TRBV18; d_call: TRBD1; cdr3_nt: TGTGCCAGCTCACCACCGGGACAGGTGAACCCAAACTATGGCTACACCTTC; cdr3_aa: CASSPPGQVNPNYGYTF
clone_size: few; j_call: TRBJ2-7; v_call: TRBV7-6; d_call: TRBD1; cdr3_nt: TGTGCCAGCAGCTTCACAGGGGAGAACGAGCAGTACTTC; cdr3_aa: CASSFTGENEQYF
clone_size: NA; j_call: TRBJ2-2; v_call: TRBV20-1; d_call: NA; cdr3_nt: TGCAGTGCCTTACGGGGAGTCACCGGGGAGCTGTTTTTT; cdr3_aa: CSALRGVTGELFF
clone_size: NA; j_call: TRBJ2-3; v_call: TRBV19; d_call: NA; cdr3_nt: TGTGCCAGTAGTATGAGGGGGGGGGCCACAGATACGCAGTATTTT; cdr3_aa: CASSMRGGATDTQYF
clone_size: NA; j_call: TRBJ2-3; v_call: TRBV6-6; d_call: TRBD1; cdr3_nt: TGTGCCACCCGGAGGACAGGGAGCACAGATACGCAGTATTTT; cdr3_aa: CATRRTGSTDTQYF
clone_size: few; j_call: TRBJ2-6; v_call: TRBV7-9; d_call: NA; cdr3_nt: TGTGCCAGCAGACGAGACTCTGGGGCCAACGTCCTGACTTTC; cdr3_aa: CASRRDSGANVLTF
clone_size: NA; j_call: TRBJ2-5; v_call: TRBV2; d_call: NA; cdr3_nt: TGTGCCAGCAAAGGGGCAGGGCACCAAGAGACCCAGTACTTC; cdr3_aa: CASKGAGHQETQYF
clone_size: NA; j_call: TRBJ1-4; v_call: TRBV7-2; d_call: NA; cdr3_nt: TGTGCCAGCAGTGCAGGGTTTAATGAAGAAAAACTGTTTTTT; cdr3_aa: CASSAGFNEEKLFF
clone_size: few; j_call: TRBJ2-2; v_call: TRBV7-9; d_call: NA; cdr3_nt: TGTGCCAGCAGCCACGTCAGGGTTTCCGGGGAGCTGTTTTTT; cdr3_aa: CASSHVRVSGELFF
clone_size: NA; j_call: TRBJ1-1; v_call: TRBV6-5; d_call: NA; cdr3_nt: TGTGCCAGCAGGATCCAATCACATATTGAAGCTTTCTTT; cdr3_aa: CASRIQSHIEAFF
clone_size: NA; j_call: TRBJ2-3; v_call: TRBV15; d_call: NA; cdr3_nt: TGTGCCACCAGCACCCGGGGAGATACGCAGTATTTT; cdr3_aa: CATSTRGDTQYF
clone_size: few; j_call: TRBJ1-1; v_call: TRBV7-2; d_call: NA; cdr3_nt: TGTGCCAGCAGACTGTCCGGGGGCAGGGGGAACACTGAAGCTTTCTTT; cdr3_aa: CASRLSGGRGNTEAFF
clone_size: NA; j_call: TRBJ2-5; v_call: TRBV14; d_call: NA; cdr3_nt: TGTGCCAGCAGCCAAGTCTCCGCCTGGGAGACCCAGTACTTC; cdr3_aa: CASSQVSAWETQYF
clone_size: NA; j_call: TRBJ2-1; v_call: TRBV29-1; d_call: NA; cdr3_nt: TGCAGCGTTGATTCCAGGTACTATGAGCAGTTCTTC; cdr3_aa: CSVDSRYYEQFF
clone_size: NA; j_call: TRBJ1-5; v_call: TRBV12-3/TRBV12-4; d_call: TRBD1; cdr3_nt: TGTGCCAGCAGTCTACAGGGGGCGTTGGGTCAGCCCCAGCATTTT; cdr3_aa: CASSLQGALGQPQHF
clone_size: NA; j_call: TRBJ2-7; v_call: TRBV7-8; d_call: TRBD2; cdr3_nt: TGTGCCAGCAGCTCCCTAGCGGTAGCGATTCAGTACTTC; cdr3_aa: CASSSLAVAIQYF
clone_size: NA; j_call: TRBJ2-7; v_call: TRBV7-2; d_call: TRBD1; cdr3_nt: TGTGCCAGCAGCCCCACAGGGGACCCTCCCGACTTC; cdr3_aa: CASSPTGDPPDF
clone_size: NA; j_call: TRBJ1-1; v_call: TRBV2; d_call: NA; cdr3_nt: TGTGCCGACCTGGGCCCCCCTGAAGCTTTCTTT; cdr3_aa: CADLGPPEAFF
clone_size: NA; j_call: TRBJ2-1; v_call: TRBV20-1; d_call: NA; cdr3_nt: TGCAGTGCTGGGGTTCCGAGCCGGTACAATGAGCAGTTCTTC; cdr3_aa: CSAGVPSRYNEQFF
clone_size: NA; j_call: TRBJ1-2; v_call: TRBV18; d_call: NA; cdr3_nt: TGTGCCAGCTCACACAGGGATTCTGGCTACACCTTC; cdr3_aa: CASSHRDSGYTF
clone_size: NA; j_call: TRBJ1-6; v_call: TRBV27; d_call: NA; cdr3_nt: TGTGCCAGCAGCATCCGCCGACAGTCGAGCTCCTATAATTCACCCCTCCACTTT; cdr3_aa: CASSIRRQSSSYNSPLHF
clone_size: NA; j_call: TRBJ2-1; v_call: TRBV7-8; d_call: TRBD2; cdr3_nt: TGTGCCAGCAGCCCCCCGCGGGCCGCGGGGGGGCGGGAGCAGTTCTTC; cdr3_aa: CASSPPRAAGGREQFF
clone_size: many; j_call: TRBJ1-2; v_call: TRBV7-2; d_call: NA; cdr3_nt: TGTGCCAGCAGCAGAGCTAACTATGGCTACACCTTC; cdr3_aa: CASSRANYGYTF
clone_size: NA; j_call: TRBJ2-1; v_call: TRBV2; d_call: TRBD2; cdr3_nt: TGTGCCACCGATAGCGGGGGAAGTTACAATGAGCAGTTCTTC; cdr3_aa: CATDSGGSYNEQFF
clone_size: NA; j_call: TRBJ1-6; v_call: TRBV15; d_call: NA; cdr3_nt: TGTGCCACCAGCCCCCGTCCTTCCGAACAGGGATCCTATAATTCACCCCTCCACTTT; cdr3_aa: CATSPRPSEQGSYNSPLHF
clone_size: NA; j_call: TRBJ2-1; v_call: TRBV12-5; d_call: NA; cdr3_nt: TGTGCTAGTGGTTTGGTACTTGGGCCGGTTGGAGACTACAATGAGCAGTTCTTC; cdr3_aa: CASGLVLGPVGDYNEQFF
clone_size: few; j_call: TRBJ1-2; v_call: TRBV7-2; d_call: NA; cdr3_nt: TGTGCCAGCAGCTTAGCTCCCACGAACTATGGCTACACCTTC; cdr3_aa: CASSLAPTNYGYTF
clone_size: few; j_call: TRBJ2-4; v_call: TRBV4-1; d_call: TRBD2; cdr3_nt: TGCGCCAGCAGCCACACAGGGACTAGCGGGGGATATCTGGCCAAAAACATTCAGTACTTC; cdr3_aa: CASSHTGTSGGYLAKNIQYF
clone_size: few; j_call: TRBJ2-7; v_call: TRBV7-2; d_call: NA; cdr3_nt: TGTGCCAGCAGCTTAGGGGGGACACAGAACGAGCAGTACTTC; cdr3_aa: CASSLGGTQNEQYF